The clone carrying this T cell receptor beta chain has more than one count but fewer than ten. Its antigen is not known. These data are taken from a study of cytomegalovirus exposure and HLA in healthy donors. Study in general: Early released data comprised 80 million to 90 million unique TCRs from HLA-typed donors.

Study results and limitations: Researchers had no immune exposure information except CMV serostatus available. TCR beta V- and J-gene trimming was later associated with a missense DCLRE1C variant. A later analysis linked some 17,000 TCR beta sequences to HLA alleles at 0.05 false discovery rate.

The CDR3 length is 14 residues. Germline V gene sequence: CDR1 SGHRS, CDR2 YFSETQ. With V trimmed by 1 base and J by 6 bases, 5 bases remained unmatched. Amplification used 60 Vbeta primers and 13 Jbeta primers. Clones were sequenced by immunoSEQ multiplex PCR, and TCRdb holds only the in-frame ones, with some missing. Counted here are over 75,000 clones, around three quarters occurring once; the ten biggest clones make up 16%. This TCR was sampled from a man aged 60-69 years in good health and CMV-seropositive. The chain combines TRBV5-1 with TRBJ1-2, with TRBD1 matching 8 bases. Input material: PBMCs. CDR3 region: CASSLLTGEDGYTF. In DNA form, the CDR3 reads TGCGCCAGCAGCTTGTTGACAGGGGAGGATGGCTACACCTTC.